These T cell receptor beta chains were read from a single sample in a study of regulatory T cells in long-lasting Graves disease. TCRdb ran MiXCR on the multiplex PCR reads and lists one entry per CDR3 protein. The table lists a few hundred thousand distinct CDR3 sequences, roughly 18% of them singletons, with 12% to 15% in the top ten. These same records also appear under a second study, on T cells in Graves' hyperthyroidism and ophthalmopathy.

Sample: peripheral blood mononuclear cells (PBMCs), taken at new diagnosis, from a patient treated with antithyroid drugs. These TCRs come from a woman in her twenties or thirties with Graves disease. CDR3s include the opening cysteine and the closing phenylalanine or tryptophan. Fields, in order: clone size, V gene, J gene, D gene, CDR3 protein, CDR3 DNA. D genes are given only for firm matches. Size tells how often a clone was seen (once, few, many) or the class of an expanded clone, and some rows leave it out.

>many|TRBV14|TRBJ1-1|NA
CASSRQHLGTEAFF
TGTGCCAGCAGCCGACAGCATCTGGGCACTGAAGCTTTCTTT
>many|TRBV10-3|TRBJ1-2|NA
CAISESGNYGYTF
TGTGCCATCAGTGAGTCGGGGAACTATGGCTACACCTTC
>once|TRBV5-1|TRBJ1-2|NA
CASSSGTTNYGYTF
TGCGCCAGCAGCTCCGGGACAACTAACTATGGCTACACCTTC
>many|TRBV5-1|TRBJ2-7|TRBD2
CASRKGTSSYEQYF
TGCGCCAGCAGGAAGGGGACTAGCTCCTACGAGCAGTACTTC
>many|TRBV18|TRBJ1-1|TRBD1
CASSPTTGALDTEAFF
TGTGCCAGCTCACCGACGACAGGGGCTTTGGACACTGAAGCTTTCTTT
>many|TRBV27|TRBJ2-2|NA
CASRDLVKTGELFF
TGTGCCAGCAGGGACTTAGTGAAGACCGGGGAGCTGTTTTTT
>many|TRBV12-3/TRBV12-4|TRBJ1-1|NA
CASSFAGEAFF
TGTGCCAGCAGTTTCGCGGGTGAAGCTTTCTTT
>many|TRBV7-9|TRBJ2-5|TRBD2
CASSPRTSGGARETQYF
TGTGCCAGCAGCCCCCGGACTAGCGGGGGGGCGAGAGAGACCCAGTACTTC
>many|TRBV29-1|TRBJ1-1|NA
CSVEILLNTEAFF
TGCAGCGTAGAAATACTATTGAACACTGAAGCTTTCTTT
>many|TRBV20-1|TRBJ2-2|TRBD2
CSARVPSGGAAGELFF
TGCAGTGCTAGAGTACCTAGCGGGGGGGCCGCCGGGGAGCTGTTTTTT
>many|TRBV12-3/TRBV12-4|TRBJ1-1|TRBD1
CASTEGDRMNTEAFF
TGTGCCAGCACCGAGGGGGACAGAATGAACACTGAAGCTTTCTTT
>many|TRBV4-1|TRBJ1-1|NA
CASQEQGRNTEAFF
TGCGCCAGCCAAGAGCAGGGGAGGAACACTGAAGCTTTCTTT
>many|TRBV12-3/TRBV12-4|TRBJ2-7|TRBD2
CASSLAGDLRVCPNLAYEQYF
TGTGCCAGCAGTTTGGCGGGGGATCTCAGAGTTTGCCCAAACCTTGCCTACGAGCAGTACTTC
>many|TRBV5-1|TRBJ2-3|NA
CASSTRGDTQYF
TGTGCCAGCAGCACCCGCGGTGATACGCAGTATTTT
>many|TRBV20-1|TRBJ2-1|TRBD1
CSARDQGGASLQFF
TGCAGTGCTAGAGATCAAGGGGGCGCGTCGTTGCAGTTCTTC
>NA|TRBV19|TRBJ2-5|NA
CASSTQPQETQYF
TGTGCCAGTAGTACTCAACCCCAAGAGACCCAGTACTTC
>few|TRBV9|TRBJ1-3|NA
CASNVGWEFSGNTIYF
TGTGCCAGCAACGTAGGTTGGGAATTCTCTGGAAACACCATATATTTT
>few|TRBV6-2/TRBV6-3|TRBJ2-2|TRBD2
CASSSFTSGAGPGELFF
TGTGCCAGCAGCTCATTTACTAGCGGGGCCGGACCCGGGGAGCTGTTTTTT
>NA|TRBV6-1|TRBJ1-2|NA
CASSEEFSNYGYTF
TGTGCCAGCAGTGAAGAGTTCAGTAACTATGGCTACACCTTC